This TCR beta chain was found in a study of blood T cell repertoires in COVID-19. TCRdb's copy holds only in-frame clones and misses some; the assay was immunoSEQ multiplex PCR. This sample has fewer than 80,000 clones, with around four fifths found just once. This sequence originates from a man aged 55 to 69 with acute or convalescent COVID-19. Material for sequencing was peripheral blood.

The CDR3 sequence is CASSTRLAGYNEQFF. Written as DNA, the CDR3 is TGTGCCAGCAGCACCCGACTAGCGGGCTACAATGAGCAGTTCTTC. J is TRBJ2-1 and V is TRBV11-2, with TRBD2 matching over 10 bases. J was trimmed by 3 bases and V by 5 bases; bases with no gene match: 4. The CDR3 consists of 15 residues. Germline V gives CDR1 SGHAT, CDR2 FQNNGV.